These 12 T cell receptor beta chains originate from one sample sequenced in a study of a mutant IDH1 vaccine in newly diagnosed glioma. TCRdb's copy holds only in-frame clones and misses some; the assay was immunoSEQ multiplex PCR. This table has roughly 16,000 clones, more than 65% appearing once. Time point: baseline, week 1 (first vaccination visit). As for treatment: pre-vaccination baseline after standard-of-care therapy. Sequenced here: PBMCs, sampled from a glioma patient treated with radiotherapy, temozolomide or both. These receptors all stem from a man in his forties with glioma.

This clone was seen once. This sequence joins TRBV25-1 and TRBJ2-3; the D is unclear. CDR1 MGHDK and CDR2 SYGVNS come from the germline V gene. The CDR3 is made up of 15 amino acids. The ends were cut back, 1 base at V and 7 bases at J, with 15 bases in the middle. Written as DNA, the CDR3 is TGTGCCAGCAGTGAATTTAAGAGGTCAATGAATACGCAGTATTTT. It specifies CASSEFKRSMNTQYF. Based on the CDR3 plus reference TRBV25-1 and TRBJ2-3, the full variable domain is EADIYQTPRYLVIGTGKKITLECSQTMGHDKMYWYQQDPGMELHLIHYSYGVNSTEKGDLSSESTVSRIRTEHFPLTLESARPSHTSQYLCASSEFKRSMNTQYFGPGTRLTVL.

The CDR3 here is CASSLGSQQGQGYGYTF. In DNA form, the CDR3 reads TGTGCCAGCAGCTTGGGATCCCAACAGGGGCAGGGCTATGGCTACACCTTC. This chain links TRBV5-6 with TRBJ1-2, with 7 bases matching TRBD1. The CDR3 is 17 residues long. Germline CDR1 reads SGHDT; CDR2 reads YYEEEE. J gave up 4 bases and V 0 bases, and 12 bases lay outside the gene matches.

CDR3: CASSQETGAQPQHF. The DNA for the CDR3 is TGCGCCAGCAGCCAAGAGACAGGGGCGCAGCCCCAGCATTTT. The chain employs TRBV4-3 and TRBJ1-5; 8 bases line up with TRBD1. In germline, CDR1 is LGHNA, CDR2 YSLEER. This CDR3 has 14 residues. V trimming: 0 bases; J trimming: 7 bases; junction bases outside the gene matches: 2.

The J gene is TRBJ2-4, the V gene TRBV5-1; 14 bases fit TRBD2. The CDR3 extends over 16 amino acids. J was trimmed by 7 bases and V by 0 bases; bases with no gene match: 3. Germline lookup yields CDR1 SGHRS and CDR2 YFSETQ. CDR3 protein: CASSLEGLAGVNIQYF. The CDR3 coding sequence is TGCGCCAGCAGCTTGGAGGGACTAGCGGGAGTGAACATTCAGTACTTC.

This clone was seen more than once but under ten times. Relative to the germline gene, one junction end is altered; a read error may explain this. The gene calls are TRBV14 and TRBJ2-1, with D possibly TRBD1 on 6 matching bases. CDR1 and CDR2 from the germline V gene are SGHDN and FVKESK. The CDR3 length is 13 residues. In nucleotides, the CDR3 is TGTGCCAGCAGCCAAGGTCGGACTGGACAGTGGCTCTTC. Its protein is CASSQGRTGQWLF.

The gene calls are TRBV18 and TRBJ1-3, with unresolved D. Germline V gene lookup returns CDR1 KGHSH and CDR2 LQKENI. The CDR3 consists of 14 residues. Trimming removed 3 bases at V and 4 bases at J, with 10 bases between. The CDR3 is CASSPQTGGNTIYF. The CDR3 DNA is TGTGCCAGCTCACCGCAGACCGGGGGAAACACCATATATTTT.

The rearrangement joins TRBV7-9 to TRBJ1-1; D is uncertain. V lost 3 bases to trimming and J lost 8 bases, with 10 bases between them. In germline, CDR1 is SEHNR, CDR2 FQNEAQ (reference sequence). The CDR3 extends over 12 amino acids. The CDR3 reads CASSLGPLEAFF. CDR3 in DNA: TGTGCCAGCAGCTTGGGCCCTTTGGAAGCTTTCTTT.

The V gene is TRBV6-6, the J gene TRBJ1-5; 7 bases line up with TRBD1. V was pared by 6 bases and J by 1 base, with 9 bases of the junction left unmatched. Germline CDR1 reads MNHNY; CDR2 reads SVGAGI (reference sequence). The CDR3 sequence is 16 residues long. Here the CDR3 reads CASSLQAGGSNQPQHF. Here the CDR3 DNA reads TGTGCCAGCAGCTTACAGGCAGGGGGAAGCAATCAGCCCCAGCATTTT.

This clone occurred once. The rearrangement links TRBV4-3 to TRBJ1-6, with D possibly TRBD1 on 5 matching bases. Between the trimmed V and J ends, which lost 1 base and 7 bases, there was a span of 11 bases. The germline V gene encodes CDR1 LGHNA and CDR2 YSLEER. The CDR3 sequence is 15 residues long. CDR3 amino acids: CASSQAGRSNSPLHF. Here the CDR3 DNA reads TGCGCCAGCAGCCAAGCGGGACGGTCGAATTCACCCCTCCACTTT.

This clone turned up a few times. In DNA, the CDR3 is TGTGCCAGCAGTGAAGCGCAAAGCTGGGGGATTGCCTCCTACGAGCAGTACTTC. Amino acid sequence: CASSEAQSWGIASYEQYF. The J gene is TRBJ2-7, the V gene TRBV2; D could derive from TRBD1 or TRBD2 (5 bases each). Germline V gene sequence: CDR1 SNHLY, CDR2 FYNNEI. The ends were cut back, 0 bases at V and 0 bases at J, with 18 bases in the middle. There are 18 residues in the CDR3.

This clone was detected a few times. V usage is TRBV10-1 and J usage is TRBJ2-7, with TRBD1 as a possible D gene (6 bases). The CDR3 runs 12 residues. Per germline, CDR1 WNHNN and CDR2 SYGVQD (reference sequence). The V end was cut by 8 bases, the J end by 0 bases, with 8 bases between. CDR3 in DNA: TGCGCCAGCGGGGACACCTCCTACGAGCAGTACTTC. It encodes CASGDTSYEQYF.

The chain employs TRBV18 and TRBJ2-5; D might be TRBD1 or TRBD2, each matching 6 bases. The CDR3 covers 14 residues. The germline gives CDR1 KGHSH, CDR2 LQKENI. Trimming cost V 2 bases and J 5 bases, with 12 bases left between them. Here the CDR3 reads CASSPGGGKETQYF. DNA of the CDR3: TGTGCCAGCTCACCAGGAGGGGGAAAGGAGACCCAGTACTTC.